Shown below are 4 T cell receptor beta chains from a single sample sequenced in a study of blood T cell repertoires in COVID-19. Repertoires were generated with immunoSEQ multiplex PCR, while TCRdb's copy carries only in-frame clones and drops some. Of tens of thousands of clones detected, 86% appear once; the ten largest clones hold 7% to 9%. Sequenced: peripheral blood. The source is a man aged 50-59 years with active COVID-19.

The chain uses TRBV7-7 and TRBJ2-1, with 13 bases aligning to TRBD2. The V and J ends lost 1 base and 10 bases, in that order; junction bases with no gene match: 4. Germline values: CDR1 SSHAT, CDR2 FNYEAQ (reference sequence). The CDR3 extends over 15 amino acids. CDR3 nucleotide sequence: TGTGCCAGCAGCTTAGAGGGACTAGCGGGAAACGAGCAGTTCTTC. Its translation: CASSLEGLAGNEQFF.

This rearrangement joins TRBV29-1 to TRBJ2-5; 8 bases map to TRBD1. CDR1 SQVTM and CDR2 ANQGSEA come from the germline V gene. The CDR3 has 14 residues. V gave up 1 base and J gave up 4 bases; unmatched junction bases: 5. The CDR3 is CSVEGDGQGETQYF. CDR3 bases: TGCAGCGTTGAAGGAGATGGACAGGGAGAGACCCAGTACTTC. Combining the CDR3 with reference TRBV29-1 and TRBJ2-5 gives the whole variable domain SAVISQKPSRDICQRGTSLTIQCQVDSQVTMMFWYRQQPGQSLTLIATANQGSEATYESGFVIDKFPISRPNLTFSTLTVSNMSPEDSSIYLCSVEGDGQGETQYFGPGTRLLVL.

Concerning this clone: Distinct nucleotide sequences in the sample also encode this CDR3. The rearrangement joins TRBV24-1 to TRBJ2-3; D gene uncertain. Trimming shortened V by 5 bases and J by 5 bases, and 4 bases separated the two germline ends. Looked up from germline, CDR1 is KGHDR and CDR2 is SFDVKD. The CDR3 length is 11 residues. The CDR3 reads CATSVRDTQYF. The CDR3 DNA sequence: TGTGCCACCAGTGTTCGAGATACGCAGTATTTT.

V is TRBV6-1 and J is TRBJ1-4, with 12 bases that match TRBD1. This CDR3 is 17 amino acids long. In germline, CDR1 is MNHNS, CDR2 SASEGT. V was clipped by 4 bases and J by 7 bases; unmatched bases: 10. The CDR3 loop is CASSGFGTGGGGEKLFF. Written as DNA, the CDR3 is TGTGCCAGCAGTGGCTTCGGGACAGGGGGCGGGGGTGAAAAACTGTTTTTT.